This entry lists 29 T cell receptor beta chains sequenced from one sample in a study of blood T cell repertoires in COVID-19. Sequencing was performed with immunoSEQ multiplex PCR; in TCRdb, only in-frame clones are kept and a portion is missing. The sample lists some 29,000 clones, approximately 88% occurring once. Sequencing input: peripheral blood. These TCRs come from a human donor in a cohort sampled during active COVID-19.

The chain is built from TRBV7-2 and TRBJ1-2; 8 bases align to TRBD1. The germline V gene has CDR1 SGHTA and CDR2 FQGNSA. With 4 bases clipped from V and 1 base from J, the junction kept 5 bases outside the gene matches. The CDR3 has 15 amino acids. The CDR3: CASSSPTGVNYGYTF. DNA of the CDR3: TGTGCCAGCAGCTCGCCGACAGGGGTTAACTATGGCTACACCTTC.

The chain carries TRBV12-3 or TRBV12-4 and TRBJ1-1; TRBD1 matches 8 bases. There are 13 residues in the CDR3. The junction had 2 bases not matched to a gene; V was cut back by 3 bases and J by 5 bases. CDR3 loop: CASSFTGGTEAFF. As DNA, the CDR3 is TGTGCCAGCAGTTTTACAGGGGGAACTGAAGCTTTCTTT.

CDR3 region: CASSDKRGASRQYF. The CDR3 DNA reads TGTGCCAGCAGTGATAAGCGGGGGGCCTCCCGGCAGTATTTT. The rearrangement uses TRBV6-1 and TRBJ2-3; TRBD2 aligns across 9 bases. Trimming removed 3 bases from V and 11 bases from J; junction bases left unmatched: 9. The CDR3 consists of 14 residues. Germline CDR1 MNHNS, CDR2 SASEGT.

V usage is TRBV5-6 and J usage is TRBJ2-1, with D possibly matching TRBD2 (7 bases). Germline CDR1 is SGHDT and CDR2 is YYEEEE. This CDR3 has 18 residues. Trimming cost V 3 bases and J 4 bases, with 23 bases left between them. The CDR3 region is CASSSPLDPGGQYNEQFF. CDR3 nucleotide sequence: TGTGCCAGCAGCTCCCCCCTGGACCCGGGGGGCCAATACAATGAGCAGTTCTTC.

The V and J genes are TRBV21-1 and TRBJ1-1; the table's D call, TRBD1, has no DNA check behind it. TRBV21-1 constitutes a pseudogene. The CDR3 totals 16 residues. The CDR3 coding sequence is TGTGCCAGCACCGGAGACAGGGGGGCGGGTGACACTGAAGCTTTCTTT. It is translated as CASTGDRGAGDTEAFF.

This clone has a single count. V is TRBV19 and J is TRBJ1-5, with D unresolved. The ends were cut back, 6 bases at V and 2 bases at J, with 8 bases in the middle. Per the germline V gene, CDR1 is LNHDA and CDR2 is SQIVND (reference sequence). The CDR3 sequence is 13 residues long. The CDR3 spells CASSGLGNQPQHF. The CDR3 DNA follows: TGTGCCAGTAGCGGGTTGGGCAATCAGCCCCAGCATTTT. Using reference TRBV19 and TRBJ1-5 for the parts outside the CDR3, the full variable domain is DGGITQSPKYLFRKEGQNVTLSCEQNLNHDAMYWYRQDPGQGLRLIYYSQIVNDFQKGDIAEGYSVSREKKESFPLTVTSAQKNPTAFYLCASSGLGNQPQHFGDGTRLSIL.

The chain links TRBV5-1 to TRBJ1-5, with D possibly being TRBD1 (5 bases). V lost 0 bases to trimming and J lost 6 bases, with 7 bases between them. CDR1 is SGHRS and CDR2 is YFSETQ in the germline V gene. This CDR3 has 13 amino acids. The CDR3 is CASSLDGGQPQHF. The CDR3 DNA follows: TGCGCCAGCAGCTTGGACGGGGGTCAGCCCCAGCATTTT.

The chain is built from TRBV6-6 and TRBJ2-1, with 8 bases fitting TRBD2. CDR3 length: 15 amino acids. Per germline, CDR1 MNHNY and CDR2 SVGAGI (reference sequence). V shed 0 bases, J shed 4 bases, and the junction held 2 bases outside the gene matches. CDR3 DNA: TGTGCCAGCAGTTACTCGGCTAGCGGGTACAATGAGCAGTTCTTC. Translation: CASSYSASGYNEQFF.

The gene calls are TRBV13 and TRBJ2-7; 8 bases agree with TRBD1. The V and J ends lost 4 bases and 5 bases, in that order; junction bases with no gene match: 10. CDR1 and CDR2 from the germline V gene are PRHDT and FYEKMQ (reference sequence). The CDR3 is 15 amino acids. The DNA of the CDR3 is TGTGCCAGCAGCTCGAGGGCAGGGGGCCTCCACGAGCAGTACTTC. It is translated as CASSSRAGGLHEQYF.

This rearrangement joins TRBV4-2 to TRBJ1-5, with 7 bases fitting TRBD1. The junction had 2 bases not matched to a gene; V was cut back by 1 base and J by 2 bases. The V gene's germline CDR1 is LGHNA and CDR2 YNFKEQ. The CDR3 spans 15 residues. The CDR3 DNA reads TGTGCCAGCAGCCAAGGGGACAGCCGCAATCAGCCCCAGCATTTT. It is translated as CASSQGDSRNQPQHF.

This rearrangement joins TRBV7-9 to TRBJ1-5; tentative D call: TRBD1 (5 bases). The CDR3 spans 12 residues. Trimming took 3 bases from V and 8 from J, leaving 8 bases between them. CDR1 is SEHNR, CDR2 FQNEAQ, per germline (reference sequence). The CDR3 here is CASSFGGEPQHF. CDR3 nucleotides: TGTGCCAGCAGCTTTGGAGGGGAGCCCCAGCATTTT. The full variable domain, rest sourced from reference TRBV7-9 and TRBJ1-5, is DTGVSQNPRHKITKRGQNVTFRCDPISEHNRLYWYRQTLGQGPEFLTYFQNEAQLEKSRLLSDRFSAERPKGSFSTLEIQRTEQGDSAMYLCASSFGGEPQHFGDGTRLSIL.

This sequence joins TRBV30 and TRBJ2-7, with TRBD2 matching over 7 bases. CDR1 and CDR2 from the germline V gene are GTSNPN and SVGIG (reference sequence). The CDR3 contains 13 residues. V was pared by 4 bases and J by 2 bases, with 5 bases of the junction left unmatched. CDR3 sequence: CAWTPAGPYEQYF. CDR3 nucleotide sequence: TGTGCCTGGACCCCAGCGGGACCCTACGAGCAGTACTTC.

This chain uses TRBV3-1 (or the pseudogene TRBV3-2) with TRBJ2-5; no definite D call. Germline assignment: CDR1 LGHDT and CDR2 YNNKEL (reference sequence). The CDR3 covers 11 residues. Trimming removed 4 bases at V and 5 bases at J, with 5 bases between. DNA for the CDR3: TGTGCCAGCAGCCGCGTCGAGACCCAGTACTTC. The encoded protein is CASSRVETQYF.

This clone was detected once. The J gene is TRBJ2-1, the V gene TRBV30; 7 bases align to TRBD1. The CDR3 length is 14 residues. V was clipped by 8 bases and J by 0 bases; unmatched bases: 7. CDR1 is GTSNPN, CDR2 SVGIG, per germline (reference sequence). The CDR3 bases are TGTGCCCAAGGGGGCTGGAGCTCCTACAATGAGCAGTTCTTC. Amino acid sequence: CAQGGWSSYNEQFF.

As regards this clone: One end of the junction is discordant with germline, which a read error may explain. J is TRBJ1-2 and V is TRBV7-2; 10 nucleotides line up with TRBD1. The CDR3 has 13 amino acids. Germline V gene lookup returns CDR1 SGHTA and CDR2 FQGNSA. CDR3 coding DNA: TGTGCCAGCAGCTTAGCCGGGGTCCGGGACAGGGGATGG. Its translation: CASSLAGVRDRGW.

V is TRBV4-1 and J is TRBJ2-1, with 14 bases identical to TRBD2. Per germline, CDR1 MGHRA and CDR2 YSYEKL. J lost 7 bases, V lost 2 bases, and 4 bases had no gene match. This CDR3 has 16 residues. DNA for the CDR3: TGCGCCAGCAGCCAAACGACTAGCGGGGGGGTTAATGAGCAGTTCTTC. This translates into CASSQTTSGGVNEQFF.

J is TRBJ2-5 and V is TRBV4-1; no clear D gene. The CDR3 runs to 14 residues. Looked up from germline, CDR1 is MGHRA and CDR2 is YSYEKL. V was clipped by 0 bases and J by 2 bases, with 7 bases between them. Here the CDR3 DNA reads TGCGCCAGCAGCCAAGATGGCAGTCAAGAGACCCAGTACTTC. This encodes CASSQDGSQETQYF.

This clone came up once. The CDR3 sequence: CASSNPGGYTF. In nucleotides, the CDR3 is TGTGCCAGCTCTAATCCGGGGGGCTACACCTTC. V is TRBV28 and J is TRBJ1-2, with D uncertain. The germline V and J ends were trimmed by 8 bases and 8 bases, with 12 bases remaining between them. CDR3 size: 11 residues. Germline CDR1 and CDR2: MDHEN and SYDVKM.

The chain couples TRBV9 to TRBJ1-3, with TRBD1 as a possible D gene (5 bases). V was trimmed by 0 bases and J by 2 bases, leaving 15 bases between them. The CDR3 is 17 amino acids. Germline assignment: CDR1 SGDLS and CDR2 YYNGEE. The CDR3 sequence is CASSVEGILIPGNTIYF. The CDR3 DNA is TGTGCCAGCAGCGTAGAGGGGATCTTAATCCCTGGAAACACCATATATTTT.

For the CDR3, the DNA is TGCGCCAGCAGCTTGACTAGCGGGGGGCCAGATACGCAGTATTTT. Protein: CASSLTSGGPDTQYF. The chain couples TRBV5-1 to TRBJ2-3, with TRBD2 matching 12 bases. Unmatched junction bases numbered 1, after V lost 1 base and J lost 4 bases. The CDR3 sequence is 15 residues long. In germline, CDR1 is SGHRS, CDR2 YFSETQ.

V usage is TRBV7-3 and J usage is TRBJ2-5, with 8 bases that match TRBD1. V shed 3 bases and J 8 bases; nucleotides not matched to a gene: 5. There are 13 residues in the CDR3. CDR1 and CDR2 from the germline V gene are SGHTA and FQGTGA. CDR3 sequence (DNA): TGTGCCAGCAGCTTCACACAGGGGGATACCCAGTACTTC. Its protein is CASSFTQGDTQYF.

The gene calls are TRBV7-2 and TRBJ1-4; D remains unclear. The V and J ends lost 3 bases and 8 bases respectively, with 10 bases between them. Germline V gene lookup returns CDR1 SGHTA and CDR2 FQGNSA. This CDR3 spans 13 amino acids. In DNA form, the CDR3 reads TGTGCCAGCAGCTTGGGCAGTCGAGAAAAACTGTTTTTT. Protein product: CASSLGSREKLFF.

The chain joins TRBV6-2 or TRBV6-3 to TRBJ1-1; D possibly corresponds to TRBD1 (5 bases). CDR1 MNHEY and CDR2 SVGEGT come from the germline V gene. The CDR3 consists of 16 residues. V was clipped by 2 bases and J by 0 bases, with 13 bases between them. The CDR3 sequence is CASSYPTGRMNTEAFF. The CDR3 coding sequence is TGTGCCAGCAGTTACCCAACAGGACGTATGAACACTGAAGCTTTCTTT.

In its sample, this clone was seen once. CDR3 nucleotide sequence: TGCGCCAGCAGCGGGCCTATGACAGGGGGCCGGGACACTGAAGCTTTCTTT. This gives the protein CASSGPMTGGRDTEAFF. This chain connects TRBV5-1 to TRBJ1-1; TRBD1 matches 10 bases. The CDR3 runs 17 residues. The ends lost 4 bases at V and 3 bases at J; junction bases unmatched: 12. The V gene's germline CDR1 is SGHRS and CDR2 YFSETQ. The full variable domain, rest sourced from reference TRBV5-1 and TRBJ1-1, is KAGVTQTPRYLIKTRGQQVTLSCSPISGHRSVSWYQQTPGQGLQFLFEYFSETQRNKGNFPGRFSGRQFSNSRSEMNVSTLELGDSALYLCASSGPMTGGRDTEAFFGQGTRLTVV.

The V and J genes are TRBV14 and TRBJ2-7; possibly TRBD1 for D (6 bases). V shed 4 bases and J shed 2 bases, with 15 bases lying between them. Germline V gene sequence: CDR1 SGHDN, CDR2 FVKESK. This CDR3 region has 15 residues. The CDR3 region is CASSPPGHSTYEQYF. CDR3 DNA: TGTGCCAGCAGCCCCCCGGGACATTCGACCTACGAGCAGTACTTC.

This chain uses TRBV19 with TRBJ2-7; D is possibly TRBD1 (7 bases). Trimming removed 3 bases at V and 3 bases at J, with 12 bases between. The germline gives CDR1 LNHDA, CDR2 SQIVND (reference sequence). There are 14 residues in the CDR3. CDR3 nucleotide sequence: TGTGCCAGTAGTATCGGGCAGGGGGGCTACGAGCAGTACTTC. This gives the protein CASSIGQGGYEQYF.

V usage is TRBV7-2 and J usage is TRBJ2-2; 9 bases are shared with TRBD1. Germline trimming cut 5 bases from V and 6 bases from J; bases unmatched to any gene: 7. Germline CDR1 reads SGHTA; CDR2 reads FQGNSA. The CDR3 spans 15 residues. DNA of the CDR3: TGTGCCAGCAGCCGGCCTGGGACAGGGTCCGGGGAGCTGTTTTTT. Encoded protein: CASSRPGTGSGELFF. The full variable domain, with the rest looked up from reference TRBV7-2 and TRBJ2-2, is GAGVSQSPSNKVTEKGKDVELRCDPISGHTALYWYRQSLGQGLEFLIYFQGNSAPDKSGLPSDRFSAERTGGSVSTLTIQRTQQEDSAVYLCASSRPGTGSGELFFGEGSRLTVL.

For the CDR3, the DNA is TGCGCCAGCAGCTCCCAAGGGACAGGGTCAGCGGGTGAGCAGTTCTTC. Protein: CASSSQGTGSAGEQFF. This rearrangement joins TRBV5-1 to TRBJ2-1, with TRBD1 matching 9 bases. Germline V gene lookup returns CDR1 SGHRS and CDR2 YFSETQ. This CDR3 comprises 16 residues. J was trimmed by 9 bases and V by 3 bases; bases with no gene match: 13.

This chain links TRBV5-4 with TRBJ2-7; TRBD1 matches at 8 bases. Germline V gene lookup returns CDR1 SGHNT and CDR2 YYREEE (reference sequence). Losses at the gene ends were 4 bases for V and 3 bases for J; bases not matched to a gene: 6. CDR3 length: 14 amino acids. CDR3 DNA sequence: TGTGCCAGCAGCCTGGACAGGGACCACTACGAGCAGTACTTC. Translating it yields CASSLDRDHYEQYF.